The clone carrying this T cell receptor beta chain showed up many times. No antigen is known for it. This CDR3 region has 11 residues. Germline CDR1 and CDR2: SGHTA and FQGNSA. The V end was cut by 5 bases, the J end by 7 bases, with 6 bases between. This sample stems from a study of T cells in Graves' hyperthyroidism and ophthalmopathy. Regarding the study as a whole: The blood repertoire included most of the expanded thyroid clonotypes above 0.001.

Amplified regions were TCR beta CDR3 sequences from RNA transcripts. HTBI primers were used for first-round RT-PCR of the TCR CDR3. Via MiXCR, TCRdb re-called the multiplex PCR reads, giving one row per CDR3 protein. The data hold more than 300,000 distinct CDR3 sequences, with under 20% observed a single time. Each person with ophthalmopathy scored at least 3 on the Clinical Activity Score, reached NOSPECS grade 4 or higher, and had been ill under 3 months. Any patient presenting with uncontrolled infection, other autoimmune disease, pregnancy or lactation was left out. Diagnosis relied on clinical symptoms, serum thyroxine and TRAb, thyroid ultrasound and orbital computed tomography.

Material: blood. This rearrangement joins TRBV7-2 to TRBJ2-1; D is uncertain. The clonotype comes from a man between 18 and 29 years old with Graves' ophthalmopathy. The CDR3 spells CASSGENEQFF. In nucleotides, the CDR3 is TGTGCCAGCAGCGGAGAAAATGAGCAGTTCTTC.